Sequencing of this TCR beta chain was carried out in a study of T cells after yellow fever vaccination. Study results and caveats: Contamination by abundant bulk-population clonotypes could be present in FACS-sorted repertoires. The study re-detected most primary-vaccination clones after the booster (roughly 96% CD4, almost 90% CD8).

This CDR3 is 14 amino acids long. V lost 1 base and J lost 5, with 7 bases in between. Germline V gives CDR1 SGHRS, CDR2 YFSETQ. This clonotype is judged medium-sized. The target antigen is unknown. A 5'RACE template-switching step, the method used to make TCR cDNA, added a universal primer site and UMIs. TCRdb used MiXCR to reprocess the 5' RACE reads, holding one entry per CDR3 protein. The sample carries around 63,000 distinct CDR3 sequences, about 7% recorded once. The chain is built from TRBV5-1 and TRBJ1-6; no firm D call. The sample here was CD8+ T cells sorted from PBMCs, taken 15 days after the yellow fever booster vaccination. The TCR sequence derives from a man younger than 40 who received the YFV17D yellow fever vaccine. CDR3 DNA sequence: TGCGCCAGCAGCTTGTACGTTGATAATTCACCCCTCCACTTT. Encoded protein: CASSLYVDNSPLHF.